The 13 T cell receptor beta chains presented below share a single source sample, sequenced in a study of cytotoxic CD8 clonotypes in ibrutinib-treated CLL. Assay: immunoSEQ multiplex PCR; the TCRdb copy retains only in-frame clones and omits some. This table has 30,000 to 35,000 clones, 69% appearing once. Sequencing used PBMCs, obtained before ibrutinib treatment. Every receptor here comes from a human donor with chronic lymphocytic leukemia.

CDR3 bases: TGTGCCAGCAGACCGACAATCCAGAACACTGAAGCTTTCTTT. This codes for CASRPTIQNTEAFF. The chain is built from TRBV7-3 and TRBJ1-1; no definite D call. From germline, CDR1 is SGHTA and CDR2 FQGTGA. The ends were cut back, 6 bases at V and 1 base at J, with 12 bases in the middle. The CDR3 consists of 14 residues.

The rearrangement uses TRBV30 and TRBJ1-5; TRBD1 is a possible D gene (6 bases). Germline CDR1 reads GTSNPN; CDR2 reads SVGIG (reference sequence). V was clipped by 2 bases and J by 3 bases, with 14 bases between them. The CDR3 consists of 15 residues. The CDR3 DNA reads TGTGCCTGGAGTCCCCCGGACAGCCTCAATCAGCCCCAGCATTTT. The encoded protein is CAWSPPDSLNQPQHF.

This chain links TRBV5-1 with TRBJ2-3; D is unclear. Trimming removed 4 bases from V and 3 bases from J, with 15 bases in between. Germline CDR1 reads SGHRS; CDR2 reads YFSETQ. The CDR3 length is 15 residues. The CDR3, as DNA: TGCGCCAGCAGCCCTGGTGGCAGTGGGACAGATACGCAGTATTTT. The encoded protein is CASSPGGSGTDTQYF.

This sequence joins TRBV15 and TRBJ2-3; D gene ambiguous. Trimming removed 0 bases from V and 5 bases from J, with 24 bases in between. CDR3 size: 19 residues. Germline V gene data show CDR1 as LNHNV and CDR2 as YYDKDF (reference sequence). CDR3 protein: CATSRDYNPLGRMGDTQYF. The CDR3 DNA reads TGTGCCACCAGCAGAGATTATAACCCGCTTGGGCGAATGGGAGATACGCAGTATTTT.

The chain joins TRBV30 to TRBJ2-3; 7 bases line up with TRBD1. Germline V gene data show CDR1 as GTSNPN and CDR2 as SVGIG (reference sequence). This CDR3 comprises 14 residues. The V segment lost 2 bases and the J segment 1 base; nucleotides outside the gene matches: 3. CDR3 sequence (DNA): TGTGCCTGGAGTCCCGGACAGGGCACAGATACGCAGTATTTT. Residues: CAWSPGQGTDTQYF.

The V and J genes are TRBV29-1 and TRBJ2-6; D may match TRBD1 or TRBD2 (5 bases each). Germline assignment: CDR1 SQVTM and CDR2 ANQGSEA. Trimming removed 7 bases at V and 1 base at J, with 11 bases between. The CDR3 spans 14 residues. The DNA of the CDR3 is TGCAGCGCCCGAGGGGTATCTGGGGCCAACGTCCTGACTTTC. This sequence encodes CSARGVSGANVLTF.

The CDR3 region has the DNA TGTGCCACCAGCAGAGGAGATCTTAGCTCCCTAGGAGAGACCCAGTACTTC. Its translation is CATSRGDLSSLGETQYF. The chain combines TRBV15 with TRBJ2-5; the D is unclear. This CDR3 region has 17 residues. Germline V CDR1 and CDR2: LNHNV, YYDKDF (reference sequence). V lost 1 base and J 4 bases, leaving 19 bases between the germline ends.

The rearrangement joins TRBV19 to TRBJ2-7, with a possible D match to TRBD1 (5 bases). Germline V gene data show CDR1 as LNHDA and CDR2 as SQIVND (reference sequence). CDR3 length equals 14 residues. The V gene lost 5 bases and the J gene lost 0 bases, with 11 bases spanning the gap. CDR3 loop: CASSPTGFSYEQYF. The CDR3 DNA sequence: TGTGCCAGTAGTCCCACAGGTTTCTCCTACGAGCAGTACTTC. The variable domain in full, with the rest retrieved from reference TRBV19 and TRBJ2-7, is DGGITQSPKYLFRKEGQNVTLSCEQNLNHDAMYWYRQDPGQGLRLIYYSQIVNDFQKGDIAEGYSVSREKKESFPLTVTSAQKNPTAFYLCASSPTGFSYEQYFGPGTRLTVT.

The genes are TRBV30 and TRBJ1-1; the D is unclear. Trimming cost V 4 bases and J 2 bases, with 11 bases left between them. Germline V gene sequence: CDR1 GTSNPN, CDR2 SVGIG (reference sequence). The CDR3 runs 13 residues. In nucleotides, the CDR3 is TGTGCCTGGACTTTACACGCTAACACTGAAGCTTTCTTT. Translated, it gives CAWTLHANTEAFF.

This chain links TRBV2 with TRBJ1-2; 11 bases line up with TRBD1. The CDR3 sequence is 14 residues long. The ends lost 10 bases at V and 8 bases at J; junction bases unmatched: 12. Germline assignment: CDR1 SNHLY and CDR2 FYNNEI. CDR3 in DNA: TGTGCCATCGACCGGACAGGGGGCGGAGGAGGCTACACCTTC. It specifies CAIDRTGGGGGYTF.

The chain has TRBV27 and TRBJ1-6; D ambiguous. The CDR3 extends over 15 amino acids. The ends were cut back, 6 bases at V and 7 bases at J, with 16 bases in the middle. Germline loops: CDR1 MNHEY, CDR2 SMNVEV (reference sequence). This CDR3 is CASRLRLGGNSPLHF. The CDR3 DNA is TGTGCCAGCAGACTCCGTTTGGGAGGCAATTCACCCCTCCACTTT.

V is TRBV2 and J is TRBJ2-1, with D perhaps TRBD2 (6 bases). The germline V gene has CDR1 SNHLY and CDR2 FYNNEI. The CDR3 totals 13 residues. The V end was cut by 8 bases, the J end by 4 bases, with 12 bases between. Here the CDR3 reads CASAPGDYNEQFF. CDR3 nucleotide sequence: TGTGCCAGCGCCCCGGGGGATTACAATGAGCAGTTCTTC.

This clone was seen a single time. The gene calls are TRBV27 and TRBJ2-7; 10 bases are a match to TRBD1. This CDR3 contains 15 residues. J lost 2 bases, V lost 3 bases, and 4 bases had no gene match. From germline, CDR1 is MNHEY and CDR2 SMNVEV (reference sequence). For the CDR3, the DNA is TGTGCCAGCAGTTTCACCGGGACAGGGGCCTACGAGCAGTACTTC. Translation: CASSFTGTGAYEQYF.